These T cell receptor beta chains were read from a single sample in a study of T cell responses to AZD1222 COVID-19 vaccine. The data were produced by immunoSEQ multiplex PCR, yet TCRdb's version contains in-frame clones alone and is incomplete. The table records about 190,000 clones, 85% to 95% of them present only once. This sample comprised peripheral blood, obtained on day 0 of AZD1222 vaccination. The source of these receptors is an adult in good health. The CDR3 runs from the conserved cysteine through the conserved F or W. D genes are given only for firm matches.

TRBV11-1	TRBD1	TRBJ1-2	13	TGTGCCAGCAGACCAGGACAGGGCGATGGCTACACCTTC	CASRPGQGDGYTF
TRBV19	NA	TRBJ1-1	14	TGTGCCAGTAGTATAGGTAGCGGGAGCACTGAAGCTTTCTTT	CASSIGSGSTEAFF
TRBV3-1/TRBV3-2	TRBD1	TRBJ2-2	16	TGTGCCAGCAGCCAGGACAGGAGAAGGAACACCGGGGAGCTGTTTTTT	CASSQDRRRNTGELFF
TRBV6-5	NA	TRBJ1-2	12	TGTGCCAGCAGGACCTGGGGCTATGGCTACACCTTC	CASRTWGYGYTF
TRBV12-3/TRBV12-4	NA	TRBJ2-5	13	TGTGCCAGCAGTTTATCCCACTCCGAGACCCAGTACTTC	CASSLSHSETQYF
TRBV5-1	NA	TRBJ2-7	11	TGCGCCAGCAGCCTGGAATACGAGCAGTACTTC	CASSLEYEQYF
TRBV11-2	NA	TRBJ1-2	16	TGTGCCAGCAGCGTTAGGCCCTACAGGGAGGCCTATGGCTACACCTTC	CASSVRPYREAYGYTF
TRBV2	TRBD1	TRBJ1-2	13	TGTGCCAGCAGCCAACAGGGGAGTAGGGGCTACACCTTC	CASSQQGSRGYTF
TRBV27	NA	TRBJ2-3	16	TGTGCCAGCAGTCCCCTCAGTAGACCGGCTGAGGATACGCAGTATTTT	CASSPLSRPAEDTQYF
TRBV6-5	NA	TRBJ2-7	13	TGTGCCAGCAGCGGTCCCTCTCGAGGCGAGCAGTACTTC	CASSGPSRGEQYF
TRBV2	NA	TRBJ1-2	12	TGTGCCAGCAAGACAGCCTTCTATGGCTACACCTTC	CASKTAFYGYTF
TRBV6-2/TRBV6-3	TRBD1	TRBJ1-5	16	TGTGCCAGCAGTTACTCTCGGACAGGGTTTCGTCAGCCCCAGCATTTT	CASSYSRTGFRQPQHF
TRBV7-2	NA	TRBJ1-4	15	TGTGCCAGCAGCTTAGGTTACAGGGTAGGCGAAAAACTGTTTTTT	CASSLGYRVGEKLFF
TRBV3-1/TRBV3-2	TRBD2	TRBJ2-3	13	TGTGCCAGCGGAGCGGGGGGTCGAGATACGCAGTATTTT	CASGAGGRDTQYF
TRBV2	NA	TRBJ1-5	14	TGTGCCAGCCTCCCCGGGCAATCCAATCAGCCCCAGCATTTT	CASLPGQSNQPQHF
TRBV10-3	TRBD1	TRBJ1-6	17	TGTGCCATCAGTGAGACCGGGACAGTTTCTTATAATTCACCCCTCCACTTT	CAISETGTVSYNSPLHF
TRBV2	TRBD1	TRBJ1-6	14	TGTGCCAGCTTAACAGGGGGTTATGTTTCACCCCTCCACTTT	CASLTGGYVSPLHF
TRBV6-1	NA	TRBJ1-5	15	TGTGCCAGCAGTGAGTACGAAGGGAGCAATCAGCCCCAGCATTTT	CASSEYEGSNQPQHF
TRBV18	NA	TRBJ2-2	14	TGTGCCAGCTCACGCGATGAAAGTTCCGGGGAGCTGTTTTTT	CASSRDESSGELFF
TRBV4-1	NA	TRBJ1-5	16	TGCGCCAGCAGCCAGGATATTCGGGGGGGTAATCAGCCCCAGCATTTT	CASSQDIRGGNQPQHF
TRBV4-1	NA	TRBJ1-5	17	TGCGCCAGCAGCCAGGCCTGGGACGGAGCTAGCAATCAGCCCCAGCATTTT	CASSQAWDGASNQPQHF
TRBV15	NA	TRBJ1-3	16	TGTGCCACCAGCAGAGGAAGGGCCGGGACAGGAAACACCATATATTTT	CATSRGRAGTGNTIYF
TRBV11-2	NA	TRBJ1-4	14	TGTGCCAGCAGCCCCACAGGAGGAGGTGAAAAACTGTTTTTT	CASSPTGGGEKLFF
TRBV7-9	NA	TRBJ1-4	17	TGTGCCAGCAGCCCCACATCAAACCCCCAAAGGAATGAAAAACTGTTTTTT	CASSPTSNPQRNEKLFF
TRBV28	NA	TRBJ1-1	15	TGTGCCCTACGCGCGAACAGATTGGCGAACACTGAAGCTTTCTTT	CALRANRLANTEAFF
TRBV6-5	NA	TRBJ1-2	15	TGTGCCAGCAGCCCGGCGGGCAGGGCGCGCTATGGCTACACCTTC	CASSPAGRARYGYTF
TRBV4-3	NA	TRBJ1-1	15	TGCGCCAGCAGCCTCCATCCGGGACAGAACACTGAAGCTTTCTTT	CASSLHPGQNTEAFF
TRBV6-1	NA	TRBJ1-4	14	TGTGCCAGCAGTGAAGACTGGGGTAATGAAAAACTGTTTTTT	CASSEDWGNEKLFF
TRBV19	NA	TRBJ1-5	15	TGTGCCAGTACCACGGGGAATACGGAGAGGCAGCCCCAGCATTTT	CASTTGNTERQPQHF
TRBV19	TRBD1	TRBJ1-1	14	TGTGCCAGTACCTCGGACAGGGGGAACACTGAAGCTTTCTTT	CASTSDRGNTEAFF
TRBV9	NA	TRBJ2-2	13	TGTGCCAGCAGCGTAGAACGGAGCGGGGAGCTGTTTTTT	CASSVERSGELFF
TRBV14	NA	TRBJ1-2	13	TGTGCCAGCAGCCAAGGGCCAGGGCACGGCTACACCTTC	CASSQGPGHGYTF